Following are 10 T cell receptor beta chains from one sample sequenced in a study of human T cells and chemical hapten exposure. Time point in this sample: patch test 3, about 24 weeks after DPC sensitization. The treatment is: therapeutic diphenylcyclopropenone sensitization with weekly scalp DPC. TCRdb called the RACE reads again in MiXCR, with one record for every CDR3 protein. The sample records about 90,000 distinct CDR3 sequences, roughly 10% being singletons. The starting material was whole blood, obtained in connection with sensitization to the hapten diphenylcyclopropenone (DPC). These receptors all stem from a woman in her 30s with alopecia areata. Some clones in this sample may be carry-over from other donors' samples.

This clonotype was seen ten or more times. The chain employs TRBV7-3 and TRBJ1-5, with D possibly matching TRBD1 (5 bases). Germline CDR1 reads SGHTA; CDR2 reads FQGTGA. The CDR3 is 13 residues long. Deletions cut 1 base from V and 6 bases from J, with 7 bases between. The CDR3 reads CASSLMQGQPQHF. DNA of the CDR3: TGTGCCAGCAGCTTAATGCAGGGTCAGCCCCAGCATTTT.

V gene TRBV4-2 combines with J gene TRBJ2-5; D remains ambiguous. The CDR3 loop spans 15 amino acids. Germline assignment: CDR1 LGHNA and CDR2 YNFKEQ. Trimming took 0 bases from V and 4 from J, leaving 12 bases between them. This CDR3 is CASSQDDDWGETQYF. As DNA, the CDR3 is TGTGCCAGCAGCCAAGATGACGATTGGGGAGAGACCCAGTACTTC.

This clonotype appeared many times. The V and J genes are TRBV7-9 and TRBJ1-2; 8 nucleotides agree with TRBD1. CDR3 size: 16 residues. After removal of 5 bases from V and 6 bases from J, the junction contained 14 bases not matched to a gene. Looked up from germline, CDR1 is SEHNR and CDR2 is FQNEAQ (reference sequence). This CDR3 reads CASSVHRTGKKDGYTF. CDR3 nucleotides: TGTGCCAGCAGCGTTCACAGGACAGGGAAGAAGGATGGCTACACCTTC.

The chain has TRBV4-1 and TRBJ2-3, with TRBD1 matching 9 bases. Germline-derived CDR1 and CDR2 are MGHRA and YSYEKL. J lost 1 base, V lost 0 bases, and 2 bases had no gene match. The CDR3 spans 16 residues. This chain's CDR3 is CASSQERTGGTDTQYF. The CDR3 region has the DNA TGCGCCAGCAGCCAAGAAAGGACAGGGGGCACAGATACGCAGTATTTT.

The J gene is TRBJ2-2, the V gene TRBV2, with 7 bases matching TRBD2. The CDR3 extends over 15 amino acids. CDR1 is SNHLY, CDR2 FYNNEI, per germline. V dropped 2 bases and J dropped 4; count of bases not matched to a gene: 4. The CDR3 DNA sequence: TGTGCCAGCAGTGAAAGGACTAGTTCCACCGGGGAGCTGTTTTTT. Translated: CASSERTSSTGELFF.

This clonotype was observed many times. The rearrangement joins TRBV12-3 or TRBV12-4 to TRBJ2-1; TRBD1 matches at 7 bases. V gave up 5 bases and J gave up 1 base; unmatched junction bases: 5. This CDR3 has 15 residues. CDR3 loop: CASSGTVTSYNEQFF. CDR3 nucleotide sequence: TGTGCCAGCAGTGGGACAGTGACATCCTACAATGAGCAGTTCTTC.

This clonotype has ten or more counts. The chain has TRBV12-3 or TRBV12-4 and TRBJ2-1, with D perhaps being TRBD1 or TRBD2 (5 bases each). Trimming removed 6 bases at V and 4 bases at J, with 13 bases between. There are 14 residues in the CDR3. CDR3 region: CASRSGQRYNEQFF. The CDR3 nucleotides read TGTGCCAGCAGGTCGGGGCAGCGATACAATGAGCAGTTCTTC.

This clonotype was detected only a few times. The chain employs TRBV6-6 and TRBJ1-1, with TRBD1 identical over 9 bases. This CDR3 is built from 14 residues. Germline CDR1 MNHNY, CDR2 SVGAGI (reference sequence). V was clipped by 4 bases and J by 6 bases; unmatched bases: 6. CDR3 sequence reads: CASSWGQGIAEAFF. CDR3 sequence (DNA): TGTGCCAGCAGTTGGGGACAGGGCATTGCTGAAGCTTTCTTT.

This clonotype was detected a few times. The rearrangement joins TRBV7-6 to TRBJ2-1; D might be TRBD1 (6 bases). Trimming shortened V by 1 base and J by 4 bases, and 14 bases separated the two germline ends. The CDR3 loop spans 16 amino acids. The germline V gene has CDR1 SGHVS and CDR2 FNYEAQ. The CDR3 nucleotides read TGTGCCAGCAGCTTAGTAATCCAGGGGCCGTACAATGAGCAGTTCTTC. Its protein product is CASSLVIQGPYNEQFF.

The chain combines TRBV10-3 with TRBJ1-4; no firm D call. The germline gives CDR1 ENHRY, CDR2 SYGVKD. CDR3 size: 12 residues. Trimming left V 6 bases short and J 2 bases short, with 4 bases between. CDR3 nucleotide sequence: TGTGCCATCAGGATGACTAATGAAAAACTGTTTTTT. Translation gives CAIRMTNEKLFF.